These 27 T cell receptor beta chains share one sample of origin, sequenced in a study of blood T cell repertoires in COVID-19. Profiling relied on immunoSEQ multiplex PCR, and the TCRdb table lists in-frame clones only, not all of them. This sample carries about 58,000 clones, around 90% of them seen once, and the ten largest clones take 10% to 15%. The sequenced sample was peripheral blood. These receptors were collected from a man between 60 and 75 years old with active COVID-19.

The chain employs TRBV25-1 and TRBJ1-5; D ambiguous. CDR3 length: 13 amino acids. The V gene lost 7 bases and the J gene lost 5 bases, with 12 bases spanning the gap. Germline V gene sequence: CDR1 MGHDK, CDR2 SYGVNS. The CDR3 sequence is CASKRRGYQPQHF. The DNA for the CDR3 is TGTGCCAGCAAACGTCGGGGTTATCAGCCCCAGCATTTT. The variable domain in full, with the rest retrieved from reference TRBV25-1 and TRBJ1-5, is EADIYQTPRYLVIGTGKKITLECSQTMGHDKMYWYQQDPGMELHLIHYSYGVNSTEKGDLSSESTVSRIRTEHFPLTLESARPSHTSQYLCASKRRGYQPQHFGDGTRLSIL.

A single count supports this clone. CDR3 protein: CASSLALSSSTGELFF. CDR3 nucleotides: TGTGCCAGCAGCTTAGCTCTCTCGTCGAGCACCGGGGAGCTGTTTTTT. The chain joins TRBV7-2 to TRBJ2-2; D call uncertain. CDR3 length: 16 amino acids. Germline CDR1 SGHTA, CDR2 FQGNSA. V was shortened by 0 bases and J by 4 bases, with 12 bases between the two germline ends.

V gene TRBV2 combines with J gene TRBJ1-3, with 10 nucleotides matching TRBD1. The CDR3 extends over 15 amino acids. From germline, CDR1 is SNHLY and CDR2 FYNNEI. Trimming took 7 bases from V and 2 from J; bases not matched to a gene: 5. The CDR3 sequence is CASNRQGATGNTIYF. The CDR3 coding sequence is TGTGCCAGCAACCGACAGGGGGCTACTGGAAACACCATATATTTT.

This clone was observed once. The chain links TRBV20-1 to TRBJ2-5; D gene ambiguous. The CDR3 consists of 14 residues. Per the germline V gene, CDR1 is DFQATT and CDR2 is SNEGSKA (reference sequence). V was shortened by 3 bases and J by 1 base, with 12 bases between the two germline ends. This CDR3 is CSASQSAVQETQYF. The CDR3 DNA reads TGCAGTGCTAGTCAAAGCGCAGTCCAAGAGACCCAGTACTTC.

The chain carries TRBV7-2 and TRBJ2-5; the match to TRBD2 covers 11 bases. CDR1 is SGHTA, CDR2 FQGNSA, per germline. V shed 4 bases and J 4 bases; nucleotides not matched to a gene: 11. CDR3 size: 17 residues. The CDR3 loop reads CASSSVILAGVGETQYF. DNA for the CDR3: TGTGCCAGCAGCTCCGTGATACTAGCGGGGGTTGGAGAGACCCAGTACTTC.

This clone was counted ten times or more. This chain uses TRBV6-5 with TRBJ1-2; 7 bases agree with TRBD1. The CDR3 is 12 residues long. From germline, CDR1 is MNHEY and CDR2 SVGAGI. V was clipped by 6 bases and J by 12 bases; unmatched bases: 10. The CDR3 DNA is TGTGCCAGCAGCCTCGTAGGGGGCGAAAACACCTTC. Amino acid sequence: CASSLVGGENTF.

The chain links TRBV4-2 to TRBJ1-6; possibly TRBD1 for D (6 bases). This CDR3 contains 13 residues. Trimming shortened V by 9 bases and J by 7 bases, and 13 bases separated the two germline ends. Germline CDR1 and CDR2: LGHNA and YNFKEQ. The CDR3 DNA follows: TGTGCCAGTATGGACAGAGAGAATTCACCCCTCCACTTT. It codes for CASMDRENSPLHF.

The chain couples TRBV11-3 to TRBJ1-5, with 12 bases aligning to TRBD1. The CDR3 is made up of 15 amino acids. CDR1 is SGHNT and CDR2 is YENEEA in the germline V gene. Trimming at V came to 3 bases and at J to 6 bases, leaving 3 bases not matched to a gene. CDR3 sequence (DNA): TGTGCCAGCAGCTTGGGACAGGGGGCCGCTCAGCCCCAGCATTTT. Translation gives CASSLGQGAAQPQHF.

The chain employs TRBV9 and TRBJ1-1; 10 bases are shared with TRBD1. This CDR3 contains 15 residues. The trim removed 0 bases at V and 5 bases at J, leaving 4 bases unmatched. Germline V gene sequence: CDR1 SGDLS, CDR2 YYNGEE. The CDR3 DNA reads as TGTGCCAGCAGCGTAGAGGGACAGGGGTTGACTGAAGCTTTCTTT. It yields the protein CASSVEGQGLTEAFF.

The chain is built from TRBV7-2 and TRBJ1-5; 9 bases are shared with TRBD1. V lost 3 bases to trimming and J lost 4 bases; unmatched junction nucleotides: 7. The V gene's germline CDR1 is SGHTA and CDR2 FQGNSA. The CDR3 spans 16 residues. The CDR3 loop is CASSFLGQGGNQPQHF. The DNA of the CDR3 is TGTGCCAGCAGCTTTTTGGGACAGGGAGGGAATCAGCCCCAGCATTTT.

V is TRBV10-3 and J is TRBJ2-1; TRBD1 matches at 10 bases. Germline CDR1 ENHRY, CDR2 SYGVKD. J lost 8 bases, V lost 6 bases, and 10 bases had no gene match. The CDR3 length is 15 residues. CDR3 protein: CAIRPGQGNGDEQFF. The CDR3 DNA is TGTGCCATCAGACCGGGACAGGGGAATGGGGATGAGCAGTTCTTC.

V is TRBV6-5 and J is TRBJ2-7; 8 nucleotides align to TRBD1. The ends lost 9 bases at V and 4 bases at J; junction bases unmatched: 8. CDR3 length: 13 amino acids. The germline V gene encodes CDR1 MNHEY and CDR2 SVGAGI. In DNA, the CDR3 is TGTGCCAGTAGGACAGGGAAGCTGTACGAGCAGTACTTC. Its protein product is CASRTGKLYEQYF.

V and J are TRBV19 and TRBJ2-1, with 8 bases that match TRBD1. Germline V gene sequence: CDR1 LNHDA, CDR2 SQIVND (reference sequence). Losses at the gene ends were 4 bases for V and 7 bases for J; bases not matched to a gene: 9. The length of the CDR3 is 15 residues. The CDR3 spells CASSTRTGLANEQFF. CDR3 nucleotide sequence: TGTGCCAGTAGTACCCGGACAGGGTTGGCAAATGAGCAGTTCTTC.

This clone came up once. This chain links TRBV3-1 (or the pseudogene TRBV3-2) with TRBJ2-5; weak D call: TRBD1 (6 bases). This CDR3 is built from 14 residues. V dropped 4 bases and J dropped 5 bases, with 14 bases sitting between them. CDR1 and CDR2 from the germline V gene are LGHDT and YNNKEL (reference sequence). CDR3 region: CASSPSGTSETQYF. The CDR3 DNA reads TGTGCCAGCAGCCCTTCTGGGACAAGTGAGACCCAGTACTTC.

The J gene is TRBJ2-5, the V gene TRBV10-2; possible D gene TRBD1, 7 bases. Trimming shortened V by 5 bases and J by 5 bases, and 18 bases separated the two germline ends. The CDR3 contains 15 residues. Per germline, CDR1 WSHSY and CDR2 SAAADI. CDR3 nucleotide sequence: TGCGCCAGCAGTTTTTCTAGCGCCAGGGGGGAGACCCAGTACTTC. Its translation is CASSFSSARGETQYF.

The chain recombines TRBV11-2 with TRBJ2-5; D gene ambiguous. The CDR3 totals 11 residues. Germline CDR1 SGHAT, CDR2 FQNNGV. V shed 5 bases and J shed 7 bases, with 8 bases lying between them. CDR3 sequence reads: CASSNRGTQYF. DNA of the CDR3: TGTGCCAGCAGCAATCGAGGGACCCAGTACTTC.

The genes are TRBV3-1 (or the pseudogene TRBV3-2) and TRBJ1-1; D gene unclear. Germline lookup yields CDR1 LGHDT and CDR2 YNNKEL (reference sequence). V lost 6 bases and J lost 2, with 10 bases in between. This CDR3 region has 13 residues. CDR3 amino acids: CASSRTENTEAFF. CDR3 DNA sequence: TGTGCCAGCAGTCGCACAGAAAACACTGAAGCTTTCTTT.

V usage is TRBV6-5 and J usage is TRBJ2-5; 7 nucleotides align to TRBD1. CDR3 length: 15 residues. From germline, CDR1 is MNHEY and CDR2 SVGAGI. J was trimmed by 5 bases and V by 6 bases; bases with no gene match: 12. The CDR3 loop reads CASRANRQGRETQYF. The DNA for the CDR3 is TGTGCCAGCAGAGCTAACCGACAGGGTAGGGAGACCCAGTACTTC.

The chain uses TRBV9 and TRBJ2-1, with TRBD2 matching over 13 bases. From germline, CDR1 is SGDLS and CDR2 YYNGEE. After removal of 1 base from V and 8 bases from J, the junction contained 9 bases not matched to a gene. This CDR3 is 17 amino acids long. The DNA for the CDR3 is TGTGCCAGCAGCGTAAGAAAGGGACTAGCGGGGCGGGATGAGCAGTTCTTC. Residues: CASSVRKGLAGRDEQFF. Variable domain in full (rest from reference TRBV9 and TRBJ2-1): DSGVTQTPKHLITATGQRVTLRCSPRSGDLSVYWYQQSLDQGLQFLIQYYNGEERAKGNILERFSAQQFPDLHSELNLSSLELGDSALYFCASSVRKGLAGRDEQFFGPGTRLTVL.

The V gene is TRBV7-9, the J gene TRBJ2-5; D perhaps matches TRBD1 (5 bases). V shed 3 bases and J shed 2 bases, with 16 bases lying between them. Germline CDR1 is SEHNR and CDR2 is FQNEAQ (reference sequence). This CDR3 has 16 amino acids. The CDR3 sequence is CASSFQVPRVQETQYF. CDR3 coding DNA: TGTGCCAGCAGCTTCCAAGTTCCCAGGGTGCAAGAGACCCAGTACTTC.

The V and J genes are TRBV5-4 and TRBJ2-3; 7 bases agree with TRBD2. V lost 0 bases to trimming and J lost 1 base; unmatched junction nucleotides: 2. This CDR3 spans 15 amino acids. CDR1 and CDR2 from the germline V gene are SGHNT and YYREEE (reference sequence). For the CDR3, the DNA is TGTGCCAGCAGCTTGGCAGCGGGACGCACAGATACGCAGTATTTT. The encoded protein is CASSLAAGRTDTQYF.

The chain combines TRBV3-1 (or the pseudogene TRBV3-2) with TRBJ2-7, with 10 bases matching TRBD1. This CDR3 region has 15 residues. CDR1 and CDR2 (germline): LGHDT, YNNKEL (reference sequence). Trimming cost V 3 bases and J 10 bases; bases outside gene matches: 12. Here the CDR3 DNA reads TGTGCCAGCAGCCAGGGACTCGGGACAGGGGCCCCTCAGTACTTC. Amino acid sequence: CASSQGLGTGAPQYF.

The rearrangement links TRBV19 to TRBJ1-2, with D hard to call. The CDR3 sequence is 17 residues long. With 3 bases removed from V and 0 bases from J, the gap between germline ends came to 17 bases. CDR1 LNHDA and CDR2 SQIVND come from the germline V gene (reference sequence). The CDR3 nucleotides read TGTGCCAGTAGTATTTACAGACTAAAAGCGGCTAACTATGGCTACACCTTC. Protein product: CASSIYRLKAANYGYTF.

The chain employs TRBV30 and TRBJ2-1, with D possibly being TRBD2 (5 bases). The CDR3 length is 16 residues. The V end lost 5 bases, the J end lost 0 bases, and 17 bases lay between the germline ends. The germline V gene encodes CDR1 GTSNPN and CDR2 SVGIG (reference sequence). CDR3 region: CAWFSSGPSSYNEQFF. DNA for the CDR3: TGTGCCTGGTTTTCGAGCGGACCAAGCTCCTACAATGAGCAGTTCTTC.

The V call is TRBV28, the J call TRBJ2-6, with 7 bases that match TRBD1. The germline gives CDR1 MDHEN, CDR2 SYDVKM. This CDR3 is built from 14 residues. V lost 7 bases and J lost 4; bases outside the gene matches: 4. The chain's CDR3 is CASNRQGGANVLTF. In DNA form, the CDR3 reads TGTGCCAGCAATCGACAGGGAGGGGCCAACGTCCTGACTTTC.

This clone was found once. This sequence joins TRBV19 and TRBJ1-1; D gene uncertain. Germline-derived CDR1 and CDR2 are LNHDA and SQIVND (reference sequence). Trimming shortened V by 1 base and J by 2 bases, and 8 bases separated the two germline ends. The CDR3 consists of 14 residues. CDR3 loop: CASSIVGVNTEAFF. In DNA form, the CDR3 reads TGTGCCAGTAGTATAGTCGGAGTAAACACTGAAGCTTTCTTT.

The rearrangement links TRBV30 to TRBJ1-2; 10 positions match TRBD1. Trimming at V came to 4 bases and at J to 6 bases, leaving 8 bases not matched to a gene. The CDR3 runs 14 residues. In germline, CDR1 is GTSNPN, CDR2 SVGIG (reference sequence). The CDR3 loop reads CAWMTGGARDGYTF. The DNA for the CDR3 is TGTGCCTGGATGACAGGGGGCGCGAGGGATGGCTACACCTTC.